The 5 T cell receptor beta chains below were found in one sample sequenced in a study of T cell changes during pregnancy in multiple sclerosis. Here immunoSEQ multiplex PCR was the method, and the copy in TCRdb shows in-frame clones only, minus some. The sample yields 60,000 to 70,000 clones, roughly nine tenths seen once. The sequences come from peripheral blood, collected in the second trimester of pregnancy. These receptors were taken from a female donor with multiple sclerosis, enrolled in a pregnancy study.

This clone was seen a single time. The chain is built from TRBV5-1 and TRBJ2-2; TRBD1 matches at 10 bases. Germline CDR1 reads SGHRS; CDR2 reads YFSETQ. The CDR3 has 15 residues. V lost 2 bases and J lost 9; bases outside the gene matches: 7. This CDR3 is CASSFTGTGDRELFF. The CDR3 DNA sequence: TGCGCCAGCAGCTTTACCGGGACAGGGGACCGGGAGCTGTTTTTT.

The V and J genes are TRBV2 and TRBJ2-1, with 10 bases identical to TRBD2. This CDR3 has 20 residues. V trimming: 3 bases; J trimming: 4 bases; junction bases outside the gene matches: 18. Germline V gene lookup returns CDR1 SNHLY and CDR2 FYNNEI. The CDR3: CASSDRLAGVSGTLYNEQFF. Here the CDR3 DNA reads TGTGCCAGCAGTGATAGGCTAGCGGGAGTCAGTGGGACACTATACAATGAGCAGTTCTTC.

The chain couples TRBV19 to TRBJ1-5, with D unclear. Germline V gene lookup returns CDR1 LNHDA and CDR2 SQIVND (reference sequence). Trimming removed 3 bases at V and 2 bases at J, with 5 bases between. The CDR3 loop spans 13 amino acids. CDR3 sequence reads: CASSIEGNQPQHF. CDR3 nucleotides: TGTGCCAGTAGTATTGAGGGCAATCAGCCCCAGCATTTT. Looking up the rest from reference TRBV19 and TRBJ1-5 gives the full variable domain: DGGITQSPKYLFRKEGQNVTLSCEQNLNHDAMYWYRQDPGQGLRLIYYSQIVNDFQKGDIAEGYSVSREKKESFPLTVTSAQKNPTAFYLCASSIEGNQPQHFGDGTRLSIL.

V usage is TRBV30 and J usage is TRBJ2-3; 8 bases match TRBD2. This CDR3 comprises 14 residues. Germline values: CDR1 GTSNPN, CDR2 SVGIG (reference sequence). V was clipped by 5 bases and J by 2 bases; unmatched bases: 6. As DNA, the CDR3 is TGTGCCTGGGCCATAGCGGGACACACAGATACGCAGTATTTT. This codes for CAWAIAGHTDTQYF. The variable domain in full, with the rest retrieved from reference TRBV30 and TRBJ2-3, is SQTIHQWPATLVQPVGSPLSLECTVEGTSNPNLYWYRQAAGRGLQLLFYSVGIGQISSEVPQNLSASRPQDRQFILSSKKLLLSDSGFYLCAWAIAGHTDTQYFGPGTRLTVL.

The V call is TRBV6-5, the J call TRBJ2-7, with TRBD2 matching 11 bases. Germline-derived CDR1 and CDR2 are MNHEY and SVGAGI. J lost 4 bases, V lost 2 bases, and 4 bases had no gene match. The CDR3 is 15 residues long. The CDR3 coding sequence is TGTGCCAGCAGTTACGACCTAGCGGGGGGATACGAGCAGTACTTC. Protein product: CASSYDLAGGYEQYF.